A single sample is the source of the 30 T cell receptor beta chains below, sequenced in a study of blood T cell repertoires in COVID-19. TCRdb's table, derived via immunoSEQ multiplex PCR, lists solely in-frame clones and lacks some. This table has about 310,000 clones, more than 75% appearing once. Sequenced: peripheral blood. The receptors stem from a man between 50 and 59 years old with active or convalescent COVID-19.

This chain connects TRBV5-1 to TRBJ1-1; perhaps TRBD1 as D (5 bases). V gave up 0 bases and J gave up 6 bases, with 12 bases separating them. This CDR3 is built from 14 residues. The germline CDR1 and CDR2 sequences are SGHRS and YFSETQ. This chain's CDR3 is CASSLGAQAPEAFF. The CDR3 DNA reads TGCGCCAGCAGCTTGGGAGCACAGGCGCCTGAAGCTTTCTTT.

V and J are TRBV2 and TRBJ2-3; 13 bases are shared with TRBD2. V shed 0 bases and J 1 base; nucleotides not matched to a gene: 7. There are 19 residues in the CDR3. The V gene's germline CDR1 is SNHLY and CDR2 FYNNEI. CDR3 in amino acids: CASSEAGTSGMSGTDTQYF. The CDR3 nucleotides read TGTGCCAGCAGTGAAGCGGGGACTAGCGGGATGTCTGGCACAGATACGCAGTATTTT.

The chain carries TRBV23-1 and TRBJ1-2, with 8 positions matching TRBD1. TRBV23-1 is labeled an ORF, and its function is uncertain. The CDR3 sequence is 14 residues long. V lost 6 bases and J lost 6; bases outside the gene matches: 9. CDR3 loop: CASRWTGRTNGYTF. CDR3 DNA sequence: TGCGCCAGCAGGTGGACAGGGAGAACGAATGGCTACACCTTC.

The chain carries TRBV19 and TRBJ2-7; D call uncertain. The CDR3 consists of 13 residues. The ends were cut back, 3 bases at V and 2 bases at J, with 8 bases in the middle. Germline CDR1 reads LNHDA; CDR2 reads SQIVND (reference sequence). The CDR3 loop reads CASSIGTTYEQYF. The CDR3 nucleotides read TGTGCCAGTAGTATCGGAACTACCTACGAGCAGTACTTC. The full variable domain, rest sourced from reference TRBV19 and TRBJ2-7, is DGGITQSPKYLFRKEGQNVTLSCEQNLNHDAMYWYRQDPGQGLRLIYYSQIVNDFQKGDIAEGYSVSREKKESFPLTVTSAQKNPTAFYLCASSIGTTYEQYFGPGTRLTVT.

This clone appeared a few times. The rearrangement uses TRBV5-1 and TRBJ1-2; D is unresolved. Germline V CDR1 and CDR2: SGHRS, YFSETQ. The length of the CDR3 is 15 residues. V was trimmed by 0 bases and J by 0 bases, leaving 9 bases between them. CDR3 residues: CASSLGSYANYGYTF. The DNA for the CDR3 is TGCGCCAGCAGCTTGGGGTCCTATGCTAACTATGGCTACACCTTC. The whole variable domain, remainder taken from reference TRBV5-1 and TRBJ1-2, is KAGVTQTPRYLIKTRGQQVTLSCSPISGHRSVSWYQQTPGQGLQFLFEYFSETQRNKGNFPGRFSGRQFSNSRSEMNVSTLELGDSALYLCASSLGSYANYGYTFGSGTRLTVV.

The J gene is TRBJ2-3, the V gene TRBV28, with TRBD2 matching over 8 bases. The ends lost 4 bases at V and 5 bases at J; junction bases unmatched: 11. Per germline, CDR1 MDHEN and CDR2 SYDVKM. There are 16 residues in the CDR3. The CDR3 nucleotides read TGTGCCAGCAGTTCTCCCTTCCAGCGGGGGTTAGATACGCAGTATTTT. Residues: CASSSPFQRGLDTQYF. The whole variable domain, remainder taken from reference TRBV28 and TRBJ2-3, is DVKVTQSSRYLVKRTGEKVFLECVQDMDHENMFWYRQDPGLGLRLIYFSYDVKMKEKGDIPEGYSVSREKKERFSLILESASTNQTSMYLCASSSPFQRGLDTQYFGPGTRLTVL.

CDR3 nucleotide sequence: TGTGCCAGCAGTCATACTAGCATCAACAATGAGCAGTTCTTC. It yields the protein CASSHTSINNEQFF. The chain has TRBV6-5 and TRBJ2-1; possible D gene TRBD2, 6 bases. The CDR3 contains 14 residues. The V gene lost 5 bases and the J gene lost 5 bases, with 13 bases spanning the gap. Germline V lookup: CDR1 MNHEY, CDR2 SVGAGI.

This rearrangement joins TRBV5-4 to TRBJ2-1; 9 nucleotides align to TRBD1. Trimming took 0 bases from V and 2 from J; bases not matched to a gene: 12. The CDR3 runs to 19 residues. Germline loops: CDR1 SGHNT, CDR2 YYREEE (reference sequence). The CDR3, as DNA: TGTGCCAGCAGCTTGGAGGGGACAGGGTGGTCTGCAACCTACAATGAGCAGTTCTTC. This codes for CASSLEGTGWSATYNEQFF. The variable domain in full, with the rest retrieved from reference TRBV5-4 and TRBJ2-1, is ETGVTQSPTHLIKTRGQQVTLRCSSQSGHNTVSWYQQALGQGPQFIFQYYREEENGRGNFPPRFSGLQFPNYSSELNVNALELDDSALYLCASSLEGTGWSATYNEQFFGPGTRLTVL.

The genes are TRBV11-3 and TRBJ2-7; 7 nucleotides match TRBD1. V trimming: 2 bases; J trimming: 5 bases; junction bases outside the gene matches: 0. Germline values: CDR1 SGHNT, CDR2 YENEEA. The CDR3 loop spans 12 amino acids. The CDR3 is CASSLTGDEQYF. The CDR3 DNA reads TGTGCCAGCAGCTTAACAGGGGACGAGCAGTACTTC.

The chain has TRBV10-2 and TRBJ1-3; TRBD1 is a possible D gene (6 bases). CDR1 and CDR2 (germline): WSHSY, SAAADI. This CDR3 is 14 amino acids long. The V end was cut by 6 bases, the J end by 9 bases, with 18 bases between. The DNA for the CDR3 is TGCGCCAGCAGCCTAGACAGGTCTGAAGGCACCATATATTTT. Amino acids: CASSLDRSEGTIYF.

This clone has a single count. The chain joins TRBV28 to TRBJ1-4; D possibly corresponds to TRBD1 (6 bases). CDR1 is MDHEN and CDR2 is SYDVKM in the germline V gene. V was shortened by 5 bases and J by 8 bases, with 21 bases between the two germline ends. The CDR3 has 16 residues. The CDR3 DNA reads as TGTGCCAGCAGTCCCCGAGGGGGTTGGCTTTCGGAAAAACTGTTTTTT. Translated: CASSPRGGWLSEKLFF.

This rearrangement joins TRBV2 to TRBJ2-2; 10 bases are shared with TRBD1. V dropped 7 bases and J dropped 3; count of bases not matched to a gene: 2. CDR3 length equals 14 residues. Per germline, CDR1 SNHLY and CDR2 FYNNEI. The CDR3 reads CASTDRGDTGELFF. CDR3 in DNA: TGTGCCAGCACGGACAGGGGGGACACCGGGGAGCTGTTTTTT. The whole variable domain, filled in from reference TRBV2 and TRBJ2-2, reads EPEVTQTPSHQVTQMGQEVILRCVPISNHLYFYWYRQILGQKVEFLVSFYNNEISEKSEIFDDQFSVERPDGSNFTLKIRSTKLEDSAMYFCASTDRGDTGELFFGEGSRLTVL.

The chain couples TRBV3-1 (or the pseudogene TRBV3-2) to TRBJ2-3, with 8 bases that match TRBD2. Germline V CDR1 and CDR2: LGHDT, YNNKEL (reference sequence). The CDR3 loop spans 14 amino acids. Trimming cost V 5 bases and J 6 bases; bases outside gene matches: 7. Here the CDR3 reads CASSGRGVEDTQYF. CDR3 sequence (DNA): TGTGCCAGCAGCGGGCGGGGGGTTGAGGATACGCAGTATTTT.

This chain uses TRBV5-6 with TRBJ1-2; TRBD1 matches 7 bases. CDR1 is SGHDT, CDR2 YYEEEE, per germline. The CDR3 covers 13 residues. After removal of 1 base from V and 6 bases from J, the junction contained 3 bases not matched to a gene. CDR3 residues: CASSLIGTDGYTF. In DNA form, the CDR3 reads TGTGCCAGCAGCTTGATAGGGACAGATGGCTACACCTTC.

This sequence joins TRBV28 and TRBJ2-7; D unclear. The CDR3 spans 14 residues. From germline, CDR1 is MDHEN and CDR2 SYDVKM. The V end lost 10 bases, the J end lost 2 bases, and 18 bases lay between the germline ends. CDR3 coding DNA: TGTGCCATCACGGAGAATCGGCCTGCCTACGAGCAGTACTTC. Its protein product is CAITENRPAYEQYF.

The rearrangement links TRBV18 to TRBJ2-7; 13 bases agree with TRBD2. The CDR3 has 15 amino acids. Trimming at V came to 4 bases and at J to 4 bases, leaving 4 bases not matched to a gene. Germline-derived CDR1 and CDR2 are KGHSH and LQKENI. The CDR3 here is CASSRTSGSEYEQYF. For the CDR3, the DNA is TGTGCCAGCTCACGGACTAGCGGGAGTGAGTACGAGCAGTACTTC.

The chain has TRBV6-5 and TRBJ1-2; D remains ambiguous. The CDR3 has 14 residues. Germline-derived CDR1 and CDR2 are MNHEY and SVGAGI. V was shortened by 0 bases and J by 10 bases, with 15 bases between the two germline ends. The CDR3 spells CASSYSEGQPFYTF. In nucleotides, the CDR3 is TGTGCCAGCAGTTACTCTGAGGGCCAGCCCTTCTACACCTTC.

This clone rates as medium-sized. The rearrangement uses TRBV4-2 and TRBJ1-5, with 11 nucleotides matching TRBD1. V shed 3 bases and J 3 bases; nucleotides not matched to a gene: 4. The germline gives CDR1 LGHNA, CDR2 YNFKEQ. This CDR3 has 16 amino acids. The CDR3 DNA sequence: TGTGCCAGCAGCCACGGGACAGGGGGTAACAATCAGCCCCAGCATTTT. Translating it yields CASSHGTGGNNQPQHF.

The chain has TRBV7-9 and TRBJ1-2; TRBD1 is a possible D gene (5 bases). This CDR3 contains 16 residues. Per germline, CDR1 SEHNR and CDR2 FQNEAQ (reference sequence). V was shortened by 5 bases and J by 0 bases, with 16 bases between the two germline ends. CDR3: CASSPTVMLTNYGYTF. The CDR3 DNA sequence: TGTGCCAGCAGCCCGACAGTCATGCTGACTAACTATGGCTACACCTTC.

The chain employs TRBV7-2 and TRBJ1-1; D not certain. The V and J ends lost 2 bases and 6 bases respectively, with 7 bases between them. CDR1 is SGHTA, CDR2 FQGNSA, per germline. This CDR3 region has 12 residues. CDR3 residues: CASSLNAAEAFF. The CDR3 region has the DNA TGTGCCAGCAGCTTAAACGCGGCTGAAGCTTTCTTT. Full variable domain (missing parts from reference TRBV7-2 and TRBJ1-1): GAGVSQSPSNKVTEKGKDVELRCDPISGHTALYWYRQSLGQGLEFLIYFQGNSAPDKSGLPSDRFSAERTGGSVSTLTIQRTQQEDSAVYLCASSLNAAEAFFGQGTRLTVV.

The chain recombines TRBV28 with TRBJ2-7, with D possibly matching TRBD1 (5 bases). Germline assignment: CDR1 MDHEN and CDR2 SYDVKM. V was trimmed by 3 bases and J by 2 bases, leaving 8 bases between them. This CDR3 has 13 amino acids. In DNA form, the CDR3 reads TGTGCCAGCAGTTTGCAGGGAACCTACGAGCAGTACTTC. This sequence encodes CASSLQGTYEQYF.

The rearrangement joins TRBV10-3 to TRBJ1-6, with 8 bases matching TRBD1. This CDR3 comprises 15 residues. J was trimmed by 7 bases and V by 8 bases; bases with no gene match: 10. The germline CDR1 and CDR2 sequences are ENHRY and SYGVKD. CDR3: CAIGDRGWSNSPLHF. The CDR3 nucleotides are TGTGCCATCGGAGACAGGGGATGGTCAAATTCACCCCTCCACTTT.

The rearrangement uses TRBV2 and TRBJ1-6; tentatively, D is TRBD1 (6 bases). This CDR3 has 14 residues. The germline V and J ends were trimmed by 6 bases and 9 bases, with 15 bases remaining between them. CDR1 SNHLY and CDR2 FYNNEI come from the germline V gene. The CDR3 DNA reads as TGTGCCAGCAGAGGGGGATATCAGGGTTCACCCCTCCACTTT. Its protein product is CASRGGYQGSPLHF.

V gene TRBV30 combines with J gene TRBJ2-7; 9 nucleotides agree with TRBD1. The V and J ends lost 1 base and 9 bases, in that order; junction bases with no gene match: 10. The CDR3 has 14 amino acids. CDR1 and CDR2 from the germline V gene are GTSNPN and SVGIG (reference sequence). In DNA form, the CDR3 reads TGTGCCTGGAGTGGGGCGGGACAGGGAGTCCGGCAGTACTTC. Translation gives CAWSGAGQGVRQYF.

CDR3 coding DNA: TGTGCCAGCAGGAGGGACAGGGAGGATGAGCAGTTCTTC. Its protein is CASRRDREDEQFF. The V call is TRBV2, the J call TRBJ2-1, with 9 bases identical to TRBD1. This CDR3 has 13 residues. CDR1 SNHLY and CDR2 FYNNEI come from the germline V gene. With 6 bases clipped from V and 8 bases from J, the junction kept 5 bases outside the gene matches.

The chain joins TRBV7-8 to TRBJ2-4, with a possible D match to TRBD1 (5 bases). V was clipped by 1 base and J by 1 base, with 11 bases between them. The length of the CDR3 is 16 residues. Germline V gene sequence: CDR1 SGHVS, CDR2 FQNEAQ. CDR3 coding DNA: TGTGCCAGCAGCTTAGTGCAGGGCACGGCCAAAAACATTCAGTACTTC. As protein: CASSLVQGTAKNIQYF.

This clone was found once. This same CDR3 is encoded by further DNA sequences in the sample. The V call is TRBV5-1, the J call TRBJ2-5, with D unclear. The CDR3 runs to 14 residues. Trimming pared 0 bases from V and 1 base from J, leaving 7 bases between. Germline CDR1 SGHRS, CDR2 YFSETQ. The DNA for the CDR3 is TGCGCCAGCAGCTTGGGTCAGTCCCAAGAGACCCAGTACTTC. Translation gives CASSLGQSQETQYF.

This chain uses TRBV27 with TRBJ1-3; 7 bases are shared with TRBD1. After removal of 3 bases from V and 2 bases from J, the junction contained 10 bases not matched to a gene. CDR1 and CDR2 from the germline V gene are MNHEY and SMNVEV (reference sequence). This CDR3 has 17 amino acids. CDR3 protein: CASSFPGTEGPGNTIYF. The CDR3 coding sequence is TGTGCCAGCAGTTTCCCCGGGACAGAGGGACCTGGAAACACCATATATTTT.

In regard to this clone: The junction and the germline gene differ at one end; a read error may be behind it. The chain carries TRBV7-7 and TRBJ2-7, with D tentatively TRBD1 (6 bases). CDR3 length: 15 amino acids. The germline gives CDR1 SSHAT, CDR2 FNYEAQ (reference sequence). The CDR3 sequence is CASSSSPGAGYEQYF. In DNA form, the CDR3 reads TGTGCTAGCAGCTCATCCCCAGGGGCCGGCTACGAGCAGTACTTC.

The chain recombines TRBV5-1 with TRBJ2-2; 9 bases are shared with TRBD1. Trimming at V came to 2 bases and at J to 5 bases, leaving 4 bases not matched to a gene. In germline, CDR1 is SGHRS, CDR2 YFSETQ. The CDR3 has 15 amino acids. The CDR3 reads CASSLQGAYTGELFF. The CDR3 nucleotides read TGCGCCAGCAGCTTACAGGGGGCGTATACCGGGGAGCTGTTTTTT.